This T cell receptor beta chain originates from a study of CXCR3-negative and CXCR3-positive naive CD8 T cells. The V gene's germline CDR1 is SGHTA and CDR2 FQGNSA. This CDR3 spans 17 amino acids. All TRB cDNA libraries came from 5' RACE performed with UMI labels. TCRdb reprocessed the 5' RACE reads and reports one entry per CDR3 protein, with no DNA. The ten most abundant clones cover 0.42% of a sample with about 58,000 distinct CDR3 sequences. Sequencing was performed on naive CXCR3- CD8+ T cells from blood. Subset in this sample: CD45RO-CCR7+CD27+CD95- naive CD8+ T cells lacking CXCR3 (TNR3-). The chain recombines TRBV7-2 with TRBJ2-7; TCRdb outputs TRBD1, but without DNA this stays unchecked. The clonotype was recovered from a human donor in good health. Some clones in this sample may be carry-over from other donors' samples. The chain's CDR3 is CASSLIRDTPSAYEQYF.